The next 21 T cell receptor beta chains were all read from a single sample in a study of shared clonotypes between healthy human individuals. TCRdb keeps only in-frame clones here, not all; method: immunoSEQ multiplex PCR. The table lists millions of clones, roughly 92% of them singletons. Sequenced sample: naive CD4+ T cells sorted from blood. Regarding subset: CD45RA+ positively selected. These receptors were collected from a man aged 18-30 years in good health.

The gene calls are TRBV9 and TRBJ2-1, with TRBD1 matching 9 bases. The trim removed 2 bases at V and 7 bases at J, leaving 4 bases unmatched. Germline V gives CDR1 SGDLS, CDR2 YYNGEE. The CDR3 covers 14 residues. The CDR3 loop is CASSVSGTGNEQFF. CDR3 DNA sequence: TGTGCCAGCAGCGTGTCGGGGACAGGGAATGAGCAGTTCTTC.

About this clone itself: Other DNA sequences in this specimen translate into the identical CDR3. V usage is TRBV6-6 and J usage is TRBJ1-2, with 9 bases identical to TRBD1. The CDR3 runs 12 residues. J gave up 7 bases and V 9 bases, and 6 bases lay outside the gene matches. Germline-derived CDR1 and CDR2 are MNHNY and SVGAGI (reference sequence). CDR3 residues: CASSRQGGGYTF. The CDR3 nucleotides read TGTGCCAGTTCGAGACAGGGGGGTGGCTACACCTTC.

The chain is built from TRBV27 and TRBJ2-5, with D unclear. V shed 3 bases and J shed 1 base, with 6 bases lying between them. CDR1 is MNHEY and CDR2 is SMNVEV in the germline V gene (reference sequence). The CDR3 runs to 13 residues. CDR3 residues: CASSFRVQETQYF. DNA of the CDR3: TGTGCCAGCAGTTTCCGGGTCCAAGAGACCCAGTACTTC.

The chain carries TRBV5-4 and TRBJ1-3, with TRBD1 identical over 11 bases. CDR1 and CDR2 from the germline V gene are SGHNT and YYREEE (reference sequence). V gave up 4 bases and J gave up 3 bases; unmatched junction bases: 6. CDR3 length: 16 residues. This CDR3 is CASSKGQGASGNTIYF. The CDR3 bases are TGTGCCAGCAGCAAAGGACAGGGGGCAAGTGGAAACACCATATATTTT.

The chain combines TRBV19 with TRBJ1-5, with a tentative D call TRBD1 (5 bases). The germline gives CDR1 LNHDA, CDR2 SQIVND (reference sequence). V lost 6 bases and J lost 1, with 10 bases in between. There are 14 residues in the CDR3. The CDR3 nucleotides are TGTGCCAGTAGGGACCGGGACAGCAATCAGCCCCAGCATTTT. Its translation is CASRDRDSNQPQHF.

Comments on this clone: Other nucleotide sequences in the sample specify the same CDR3. The chain is built from TRBV5-1 and TRBJ1-6; no clear D gene. The CDR3 length is 14 residues. V lost 0 bases to trimming and J lost 5 bases, with 6 bases between them. Germline V gene sequence: CDR1 SGHRS, CDR2 YFSETQ. CDR3 sequence (DNA): TGCGCCAGCAGCTTGGATGGGGATAATTCACCCCTCCACTTT. Its translation: CASSLDGDNSPLHF.

The chain uses TRBV11-3 and TRBJ2-3; weak D call: TRBD1 (5 bases). This CDR3 region has 14 residues. V lost 3 bases and J 0 bases, leaving 7 bases between the germline ends. CDR1 and CDR2 from the germline V gene are SGHNT and YENEEA. The CDR3: CASSLQGSTDTQYF. The CDR3 nucleotides read TGTGCCAGCAGCTTGCAGGGAAGCACAGATACGCAGTATTTT.

This chain uses TRBV30 with TRBJ2-7, with 12 bases lining up with TRBD2. Trimming removed 4 bases from V and 5 bases from J; junction bases left unmatched: 3. The germline gives CDR1 GTSNPN, CDR2 SVGIG (reference sequence). There are 13 residues in the CDR3. The CDR3 sequence is CAWTSGRADEQYF. In DNA form, the CDR3 reads TGTGCCTGGACTAGCGGGAGGGCCGACGAGCAGTACTTC.

The V gene is TRBV2, the J gene TRBJ2-3; no clear D. Trimming pared 7 bases from V and 5 bases from J, leaving 10 bases between. The germline gives CDR1 SNHLY, CDR2 FYNNEI. The CDR3 spans 12 residues. The CDR3 loop is CASTSPLDTQYF. The DNA of the CDR3 is TGTGCCAGCACTTCCCCTTTAGATACGCAGTATTTT.

This chain connects TRBV10-3 to TRBJ2-5; 8 bases fit TRBD2. Germline V gene sequence: CDR1 ENHRY, CDR2 SYGVKD. V lost 10 bases to trimming and J lost 5 bases; unmatched junction nucleotides: 9. This CDR3 has 13 residues. The CDR3 spells CATSGGVGETQYF. The CDR3 nucleotides read TGTGCCACCTCGGGGGGGGTTGGGGAGACCCAGTACTTC.

This clone was recorded only once. The gene calls are TRBV29-1 and TRBJ1-1; D unclear. CDR1 is SQVTM, CDR2 ANQGSEA, per germline. V lost 4 bases and J 4 bases, leaving 7 bases between the germline ends. The CDR3 extends over 11 amino acids. The chain's CDR3 is CSVVQITEAFF. DNA for the CDR3: TGCAGCGTTGTACAGATCACTGAAGCTTTCTTT.

The chain has TRBV6-1 and TRBJ2-7, with 7 bases fitting TRBD1. J was trimmed by 6 bases and V by 4 bases; bases with no gene match: 15. The germline CDR1 and CDR2 sequences are MNHNS and SASEGT. The CDR3 runs 16 residues. CDR3 residues: CASSAQQGSQGGEQYF. The CDR3 nucleotides read TGTGCCAGCAGTGCCCAACAGGGGTCACAAGGCGGCGAGCAGTACTTC.

This clone was counted a single time. CDR3 sequence reads: CASSPDRDRGYTF. The CDR3 DNA reads as TGTGCCAGCAGCCCCGACAGGGATCGTGGCTACACCTTC. J is TRBJ1-2 and V is TRBV6-5; 7 nucleotides match TRBD1. The CDR3 is made up of 13 amino acids. Looked up from germline, CDR1 is MNHEY and CDR2 is SVGAGI. The V gene end was trimmed by 6 bases and the J gene end by 7 bases; junction bases not matched to a gene: 8.

The rearrangement uses TRBV29-1 and TRBJ1-5; D perhaps matches TRBD1 (5 bases). Germline V lookup: CDR1 SQVTM, CDR2 ANQGSEA. CDR3 size: 15 residues. Deletions cut 7 bases from V and 3 bases from J, with 19 bases between. For the CDR3, the DNA is TGCAGCGACTGGGGCACTGACCGACTCAATCAGCCCCAGCATTTT. It yields the protein CSDWGTDRLNQPQHF.

With respect to this clone: Other DNA sequences in the sample encode the same CDR3. This chain links TRBV14 with TRBJ1-2; 8 nucleotides agree with TRBD1. The CDR3 extends over 14 amino acids. Germline trimming cut 0 bases from V and 4 bases from J; bases unmatched to any gene: 1. The germline V gene encodes CDR1 SGHDN and CDR2 FVKESK. CDR3 bases: TGTGCCAGCAGCCAAGACAGGGGGCCCTATGGCTACACCTTC. This codes for CASSQDRGPYGYTF.

The sample holds a few counts of this clone. The gene calls are TRBV6-5 and TRBJ1-2; 7 nucleotides align to TRBD1. Trimming removed 6 bases from V and 5 bases from J; junction bases left unmatched: 6. The CDR3 runs to 13 residues. In germline, CDR1 is MNHEY, CDR2 SVGAGI. The CDR3 protein is CASSLQGSYGYTF. CDR3 coding DNA: TGTGCCAGCAGCCTACAGGGGAGTTATGGCTACACCTTC.

This clone was counted once. The chain uses TRBV11-2 and TRBJ1-3, with D maybe TRBD1 (6 bases). Germline loops: CDR1 SGHAT, CDR2 FQNNGV. This CDR3 region has 15 residues. V was shortened by 2 bases and J by 3 bases, with 11 bases between the two germline ends. The CDR3 DNA follows: TGTGCCAGCAGCTTACCCGGGGGCGGTGGAAACACCATATATTTT. Amino acid sequence: CASSLPGGGGNTIYF.

V usage is TRBV4-1 and J usage is TRBJ1-5; TRBD1 aligns across 9 bases. CDR1 MGHRA and CDR2 YSYEKL come from the germline V gene. J was trimmed by 6 bases and V by 1 base; bases with no gene match: 7. The CDR3 loop spans 16 amino acids. CDR3 loop: CASSQVDRGVGQPQHF. The CDR3 DNA reads TGCGCCAGCAGCCAAGTTGACAGGGGGGTAGGTCAGCCCCAGCATTTT.

The chain employs TRBV2 and TRBJ2-1, with 8 bases fitting TRBD2. V was clipped by 6 bases and J by 5 bases; unmatched bases: 12. CDR3 length equals 16 residues. Germline values: CDR1 SNHLY, CDR2 FYNNEI. This CDR3 is CASRRPSAGVDNEQFF. The CDR3, as DNA: TGTGCCAGCAGGAGGCCCTCAGCGGGAGTCGACAATGAGCAGTTCTTC.

J is TRBJ1-2 and V is TRBV6-4; 10 bases match TRBD1. Germline loops: CDR1 MRHNA, CDR2 SNTAGT. This CDR3 contains 15 residues. The V gene end was trimmed by 2 bases and the J gene end by 6 bases; junction bases not matched to a gene: 6. The CDR3 loop is CASSDRGTGENGYTF. DNA of the CDR3: TGTGCCAGCAGTGACCGGGGGACAGGGGAAAATGGCTACACCTTC.

The chain is built from TRBV5-1 and TRBJ2-6, with 8 nucleotides matching TRBD2. Germline CDR1 reads SGHRS; CDR2 reads YFSETQ. CDR3 length: 16 amino acids. V was pared by 0 bases and J by 2 bases, with 1 base of the junction left unmatched. The CDR3 coding sequence is TGCGCCAGCAGCTTGGATAGCGGGGCTGGGGCCAACGTCCTGACTTTC. Translating gives CASSLDSGAGANVLTF.